This T cell receptor beta chain emerged from a study of blood T cells in healthy people across ages. A second PCR of about 7 to 11 cycles used a sample-barcoded 5' primer and a J-beta primer mix. A template-switch adaptor containing 12 random nucleotides labeled each cDNA molecule. The study obtained at least 3 million CDR3-containing paired-end reads from every sample. TCRdb recomputed calls from the 5' RACE reads with MiXCR, one row per CDR3 protein. The table records around 970,000 distinct CDR3 sequences, roughly 51% of them present only once. Trimming at V came to 4 bases and at J to 11 bases, leaving 22 bases not matched to a gene. The germline gives CDR1 SQVTM, CDR2 ANQGSEA. This CDR3 region has 16 residues.

The TCR was taken from a woman in her sixties in good health. Material for sequencing was blood. J is TRBJ2-5 and V is TRBV29-1, with TRBD2 matching 7 bases. CDR3 sequence: CSVGGTIAAKYNEQYF. CDR3 nucleotide sequence: TGCAGCGTTGGGGGGACTATAGCGGCGAAGTACAATGAGCAGTACTTC.